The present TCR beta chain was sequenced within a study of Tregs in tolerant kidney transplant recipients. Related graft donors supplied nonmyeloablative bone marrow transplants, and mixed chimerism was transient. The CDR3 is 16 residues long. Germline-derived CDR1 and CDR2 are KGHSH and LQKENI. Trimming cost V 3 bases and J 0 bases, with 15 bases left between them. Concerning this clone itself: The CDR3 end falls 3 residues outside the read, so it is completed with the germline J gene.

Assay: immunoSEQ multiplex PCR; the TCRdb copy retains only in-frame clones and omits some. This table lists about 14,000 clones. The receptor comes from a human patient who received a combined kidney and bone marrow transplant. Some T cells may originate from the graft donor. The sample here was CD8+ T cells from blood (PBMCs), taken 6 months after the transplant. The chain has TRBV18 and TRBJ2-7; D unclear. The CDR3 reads CASSPLNRRTSYEQYF. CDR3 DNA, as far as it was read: TGTGCCAGCTCACCGCTAAACAGACGTACCTCCTACGAG.